The present T cell receptor beta chain was sequenced within a study of T cell responses to AZD1222 COVID-19 vaccine. Whole-study findings and limits: Researchers took repertoire samples only after the peak T cell response had come. After two AZD1222 doses, spike-specific TCR breadth and depth rose versus day 0.

The data were produced by immunoSEQ multiplex PCR, yet TCRdb's version contains in-frame clones alone and is incomplete. The sample yields fewer than 120,000 clones, 88% seen once. V lost 2 bases and J lost 0, with 5 bases in between. The germline V gene encodes CDR1 LGHNT and CDR2 FRNRAP. The CDR3 covers 14 residues. On this clone itself: The antigen remains undetermined.

The starting material was peripheral blood, obtained on day 0 of AZD1222 vaccination. The V and J genes are TRBV12-5 and TRBJ1-5; D gene uncertain. The clonotype originates from an adult in good health. CDR3: CASGLITSNQPQHF. The CDR3 DNA is TGTGCTAGTGGTTTGATAACTAGCAATCAGCCCCAGCATTTT.